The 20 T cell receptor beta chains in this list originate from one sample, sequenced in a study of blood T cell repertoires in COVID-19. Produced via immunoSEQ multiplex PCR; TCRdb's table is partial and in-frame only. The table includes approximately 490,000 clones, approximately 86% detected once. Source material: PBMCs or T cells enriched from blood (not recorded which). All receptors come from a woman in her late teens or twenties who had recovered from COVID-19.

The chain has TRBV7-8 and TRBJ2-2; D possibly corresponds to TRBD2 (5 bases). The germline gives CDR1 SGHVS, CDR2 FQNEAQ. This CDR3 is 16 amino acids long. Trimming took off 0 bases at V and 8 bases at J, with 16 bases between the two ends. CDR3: CASSLAPRSGNGELFF. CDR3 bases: TGTGCCAGCAGCTTAGCGCCCCGGAGCGGCAATGGGGAGCTGTTTTTT.

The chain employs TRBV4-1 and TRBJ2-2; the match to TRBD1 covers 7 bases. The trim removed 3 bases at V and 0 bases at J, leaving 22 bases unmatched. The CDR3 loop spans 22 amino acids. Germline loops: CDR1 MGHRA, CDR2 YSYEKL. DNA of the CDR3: TGCGCCAGCAGCCATGGCCTCAACCGGGACAGAAAAGGGGGCGCGAACACCGGGGAGCTGTTTTTT. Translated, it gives CASSHGLNRDRKGGANTGELFF.

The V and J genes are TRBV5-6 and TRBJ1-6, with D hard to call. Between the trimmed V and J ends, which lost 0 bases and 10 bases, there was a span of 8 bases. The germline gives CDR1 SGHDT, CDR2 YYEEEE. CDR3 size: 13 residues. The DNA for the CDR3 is TGTGCCAGCAGCTTGGATACGGGGTCACCCCTCCACTTT. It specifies CASSLDTGSPLHF.

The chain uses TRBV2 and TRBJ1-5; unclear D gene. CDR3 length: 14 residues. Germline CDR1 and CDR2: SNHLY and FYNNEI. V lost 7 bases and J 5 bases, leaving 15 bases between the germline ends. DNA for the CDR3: TGTGCCAGCACCGAAATGGGCCCTTATCAGCCCCAGCATTTT. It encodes CASTEMGPYQPQHF. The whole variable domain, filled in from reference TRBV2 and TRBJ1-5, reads EPEVTQTPSHQVTQMGQEVILRCVPISNHLYFYWYRQILGQKVEFLVSFYNNEISEKSEIFDDQFSVERPDGSNFTLKIRSTKLEDSAMYFCASTEMGPYQPQHFGDGTRLSIL.

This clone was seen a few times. CDR3 protein: CASSIGTGVSPLHF. The CDR3 bases are TGTGCCAGTAGTATTGGCACAGGGGTTTCACCCCTCCACTTT. The rearrangement uses TRBV19 and TRBJ1-6; TRBD1 aligns across 7 bases. The CDR3 extends over 14 amino acids. Germline CDR1 LNHDA, CDR2 SQIVND (reference sequence). J gave up 9 bases and V 3 bases, and 5 bases lay outside the gene matches.

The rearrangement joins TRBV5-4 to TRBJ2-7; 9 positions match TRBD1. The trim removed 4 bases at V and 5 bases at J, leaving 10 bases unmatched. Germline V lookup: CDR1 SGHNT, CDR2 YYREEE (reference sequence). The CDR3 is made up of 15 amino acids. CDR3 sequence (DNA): TGTGCCAGCAGCACTGCCGGGACAGGGATCGACGAGCAGTACTTC. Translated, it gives CASSTAGTGIDEQYF. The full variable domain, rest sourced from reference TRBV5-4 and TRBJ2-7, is ETGVTQSPTHLIKTRGQQVTLRCSSQSGHNTVSWYQQALGQGPQFIFQYYREEENGRGNFPPRFSGLQFPNYSSELNVNALELDDSALYLCASSTAGTGIDEQYFGPGTRLTVT.

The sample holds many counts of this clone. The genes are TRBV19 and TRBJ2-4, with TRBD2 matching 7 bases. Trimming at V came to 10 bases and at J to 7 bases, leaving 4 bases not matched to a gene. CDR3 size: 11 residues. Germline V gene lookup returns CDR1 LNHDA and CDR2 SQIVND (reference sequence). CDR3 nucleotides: TGTGCCACCGCGGGAGCGAACATTCAGTACTTC. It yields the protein CATAGANIQYF. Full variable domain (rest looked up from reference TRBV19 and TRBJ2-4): DGGITQSPKYLFRKEGQNVTLSCEQNLNHDAMYWYRQDPGQGLRLIYYSQIVNDFQKGDIAEGYSVSREKKESFPLTVTSAQKNPTAFYLCATAGANIQYFGAGTRLSVL.

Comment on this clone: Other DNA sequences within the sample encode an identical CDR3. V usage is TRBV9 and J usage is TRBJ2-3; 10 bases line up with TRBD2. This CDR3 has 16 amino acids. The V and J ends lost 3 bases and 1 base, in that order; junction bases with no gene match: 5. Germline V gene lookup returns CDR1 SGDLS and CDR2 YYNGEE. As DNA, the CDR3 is TGTGCCAGCAGCGCCGGAGCGGGGGGGGGCACAGATACGCAGTATTTT. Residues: CASSAGAGGGTDTQYF.

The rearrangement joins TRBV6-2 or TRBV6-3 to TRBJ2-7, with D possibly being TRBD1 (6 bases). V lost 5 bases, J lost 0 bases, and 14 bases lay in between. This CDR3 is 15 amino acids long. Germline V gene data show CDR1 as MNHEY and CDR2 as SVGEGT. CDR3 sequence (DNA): TGTGCCAGCAGTGCCGTCTGGGGGCGCTCCTACGAGCAGTACTTC. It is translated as CASSAVWGRSYEQYF.

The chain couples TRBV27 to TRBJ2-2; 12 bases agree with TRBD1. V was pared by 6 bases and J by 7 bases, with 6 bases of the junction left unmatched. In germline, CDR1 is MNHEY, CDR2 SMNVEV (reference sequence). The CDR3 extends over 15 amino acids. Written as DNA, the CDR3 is TGTGCCAGCAGCTCCGGGACAGGGGGCGGCGGGGAGCTGTTTTTT. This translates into CASSSGTGGGGELFF.

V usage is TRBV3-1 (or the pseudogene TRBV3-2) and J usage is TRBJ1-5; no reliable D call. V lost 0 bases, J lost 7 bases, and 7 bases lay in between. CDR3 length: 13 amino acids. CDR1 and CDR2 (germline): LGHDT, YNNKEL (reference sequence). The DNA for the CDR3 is TGTGCCAGCAGCCAAGAGCCCGAGCAGCCCCAGCATTTT. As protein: CASSQEPEQPQHF.

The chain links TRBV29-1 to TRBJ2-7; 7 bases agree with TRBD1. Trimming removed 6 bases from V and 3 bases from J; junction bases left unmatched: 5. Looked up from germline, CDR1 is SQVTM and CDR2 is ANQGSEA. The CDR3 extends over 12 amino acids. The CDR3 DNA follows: TGCAGCGTCCGGGACAGCAACTACGAGCAGTACTTC. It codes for CSVRDSNYEQYF.

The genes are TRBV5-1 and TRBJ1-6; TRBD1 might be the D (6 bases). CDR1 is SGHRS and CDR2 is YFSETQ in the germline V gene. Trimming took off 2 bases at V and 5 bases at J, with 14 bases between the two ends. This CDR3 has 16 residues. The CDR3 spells CASSFTGRGDNSPLHF. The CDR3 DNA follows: TGCGCCAGCAGCTTTACGGGCAGGGGCGATAATTCACCCCTCCACTTT. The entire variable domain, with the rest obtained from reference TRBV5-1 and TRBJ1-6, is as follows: KAGVTQTPRYLIKTRGQQVTLSCSPISGHRSVSWYQQTPGQGLQFLFEYFSETQRNKGNFPGRFSGRQFSNSRSEMNVSTLELGDSALYLCASSFTGRGDNSPLHFGNGTRLTVT.

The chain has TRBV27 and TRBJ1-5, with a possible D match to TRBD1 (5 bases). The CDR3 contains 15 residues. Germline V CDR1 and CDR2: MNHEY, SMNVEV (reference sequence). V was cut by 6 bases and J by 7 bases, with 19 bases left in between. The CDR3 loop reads CASRRTQGYLQPQHF. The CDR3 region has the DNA TGTGCCAGCAGGCGAACCCAGGGTTATCTACAGCCCCAGCATTTT.

CDR3 bases: TGTGCCAGCACTAAAAGAGGCGGGGGTCGGCAGGGAGGCACCGGGGAGCTGTTTTTT. It yields the protein CASTKRGGGRQGGTGELFF. The V call is TRBV7-2, the J call TRBJ2-2; 7 nucleotides line up with TRBD2. CDR1 is SGHTA and CDR2 is FQGNSA in the germline V gene. The CDR3 runs to 19 residues. V was pared by 7 bases and J by 4 bases, with 21 bases of the junction left unmatched.

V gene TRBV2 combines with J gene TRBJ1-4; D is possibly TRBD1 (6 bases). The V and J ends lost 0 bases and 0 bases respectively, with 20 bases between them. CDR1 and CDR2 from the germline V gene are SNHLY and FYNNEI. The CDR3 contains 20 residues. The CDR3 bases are TGTGCCAGCAGTGAAGCCCGGGTGAGGACAGTGACCACAACTAATGAAAAACTGTTTTTT. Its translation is CASSEARVRTVTTTNEKLFF. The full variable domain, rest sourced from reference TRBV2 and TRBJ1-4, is EPEVTQTPSHQVTQMGQEVILRCVPISNHLYFYWYRQILGQKVEFLVSFYNNEISEKSEIFDDQFSVERPDGSNFTLKIRSTKLEDSAMYFCASSEARVRTVTTTNEKLFFGSGTQLSVL.

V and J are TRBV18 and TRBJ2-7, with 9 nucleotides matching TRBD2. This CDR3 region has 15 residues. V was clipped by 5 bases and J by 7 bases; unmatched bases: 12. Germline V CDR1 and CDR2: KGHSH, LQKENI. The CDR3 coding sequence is TGTGCCAGCTCAAAATTCCTAGCGGGGTCGGAAGAGCAGTACTTC. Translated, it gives CASSKFLAGSEEQYF.

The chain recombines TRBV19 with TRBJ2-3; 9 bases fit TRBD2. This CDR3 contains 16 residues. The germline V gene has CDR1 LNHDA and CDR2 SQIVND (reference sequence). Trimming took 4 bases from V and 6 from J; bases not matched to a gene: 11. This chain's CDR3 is CASSSALAGPGDTQYF. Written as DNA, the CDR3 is TGTGCCAGTAGTAGCGCACTAGCGGGCCCGGGGGATACGCAGTATTTT.

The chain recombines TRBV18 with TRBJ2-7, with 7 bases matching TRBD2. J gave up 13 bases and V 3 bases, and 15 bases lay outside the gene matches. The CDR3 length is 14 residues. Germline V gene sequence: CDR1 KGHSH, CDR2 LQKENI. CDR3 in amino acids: CASSPRGGDGRLYF. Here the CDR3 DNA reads TGTGCCAGCTCACCTCGTGGGGGGGACGGTCGATTATACTTC.

The CDR3 sequence is CASMDRAERTEAFF. As DNA, the CDR3 is TGTGCCAGCATGGACAGGGCGGAGAGGACTGAAGCTTTCTTT. V is TRBV28 and J is TRBJ1-1; 8 bases are a match to TRBD1. The CDR3 is made up of 14 amino acids. Germline V CDR1 and CDR2: MDHEN, SYDVKM. Unmatched junction bases numbered 9, after V lost 7 bases and J lost 5 bases.